The entry that follows covers one TCR beta chain sequence. Its antigen is not identified. This table comes from immunoSEQ multiplex PCR, and its TCRdb copy is limited to in-frame clones, with some not included. The sample lists roughly 250,000 clones, roughly 70% occurring once. The data are from a study of cytotoxic CD8 clonotypes in ibrutinib-treated CLL. Background on the study: Complete response was seen in 2 patients and partial in approximately 24; approximately 12 progressed and around 14 stayed remitted after a median roughly 70 months. Response material was collected after a median around 12 months of treatment, range 6 to 36. Regarding the study as a whole: Age-matched healthy donor levels were exceeded by baseline clonality, which tracked circulating CD8+ T-cell counts. Among the clonotypes, public ones were uncommon and contracted or held stable on treatment.

The germline V gene encodes CDR1 SGHRS and CDR2 YFSETQ. This CDR3 has 14 residues. The V end lost 4 bases, the J end lost 5 bases, and 16 bases lay between the germline ends. The clonotype comes from a human donor with chronic lymphocytic leukemia. The specimen comprised PBMCs, sampled after 24 months of ibrutinib treatment. The chain joins TRBV5-1 to TRBJ2-7, with D possibly being TRBD1 (5 bases). CDR3 bases: TGCGCCAGCAGCCCCGCGCAGGGCTTCGACGAGCAGTACTTC. It specifies CASSPAQGFDEQYF.